This passage covers 5 T cell receptor beta chains from one sample sequenced in a study of blood T cell repertoires in COVID-19. Repertoires were generated with immunoSEQ multiplex PCR, while TCRdb's copy carries only in-frame clones and drops some. The table has some 31,000 clones, around 89% seen once. Sequenced sample: peripheral blood. These receptors all stem from a man in his 60s with active COVID-19.

This chain joins TRBV15 and TRBJ2-3, with 14 bases fitting TRBD2. CDR1 LNHNV and CDR2 YYDKDF come from the germline V gene (reference sequence). The CDR3 runs to 17 residues. Trimming at V came to 2 bases and at J to 3 bases, leaving 4 bases not matched to a gene. CDR3 sequence reads: CATSRRTSGGRTDTQYF. CDR3 coding DNA: TGTGCCACCAGCAGACGGACTAGCGGGGGGAGAACAGATACGCAGTATTTT.

This clone was picked up a small number of times. This chain joins TRBV10-3 and TRBJ1-6, with 11 bases aligning to TRBD1. The junction had 11 bases not matched to a gene; V was cut back by 4 bases and J by 9 bases. The CDR3 totals 17 residues. Germline CDR1 and CDR2: ENHRY and SYGVKD. This CDR3 is CAISVSDRGQFGSPLHF. The CDR3 DNA reads TGTGCCATCAGTGTCTCGGACAGGGGGCAATTCGGTTCACCCCTCCACTTT.

The chain combines TRBV29-1 with TRBJ2-3; 7 positions agree with TRBD2. Germline V gives CDR1 SQVTM, CDR2 ANQGSEA. V shed 4 bases and J 0 bases; nucleotides not matched to a gene: 4. CDR3 length equals 14 residues. CDR3 DNA sequence: TGCAGCGTTGTCGTGGGGGGGAGCACAGATACGCAGTATTTT. Residues: CSVVVGGSTDTQYF.

DNA of the CDR3: TGTGCCAGCAGCTCCTGGGACAGGGCTTGGGGGGAGCTGTTTTTT. Its translation is CASSSWDRAWGELFF. The chain carries TRBV5-6 and TRBJ2-2, with 9 bases fitting TRBD1. Germline values: CDR1 SGHDT, CDR2 YYEEEE. V shed 3 bases and J 8 bases; nucleotides not matched to a gene: 8. The CDR3 extends over 15 amino acids.

This chain joins TRBV6-5 and TRBJ2-7, with unresolved D. Germline CDR1 MNHEY, CDR2 SVGAGI. The V and J ends lost 6 bases and 7 bases respectively, with 16 bases between them. The CDR3 consists of 13 residues. The CDR3: CASSPNNIGEQYF. The CDR3 DNA is TGTGCCAGCAGCCCAAACAACATCGGGGAGCAGTACTTC.